This is a list of T cell receptor beta chains from one sample in a study of OX40 agonist ivuxolimab in advanced cancers. Sequencing was performed with immunoSEQ multiplex PCR; in TCRdb, only in-frame clones are kept and a portion is missing. The data show over 85,000 clones, less than 95% seen once. Sequenced material: CD4+ or CD8+ T cells sorted from blood, taken in a trial of the OX40 agonist ivuxolimab. These receptors all come from an adult with an advanced solid tumor such as melanoma, head and neck, liver or kidney cancer. Both conserved end residues are trimmed from each CDR3.

j_call: TRBJ2-3
cdr3_length: 14
v_call: TRBV5-6
cdr3_aa: ASSLIAGLGTDTQY

j_call: TRBJ2-7
cdr3_length: 12
v_call: TRBV15
cdr3_aa: ATSRDASVYEQY

j_call: TRBJ2-2
cdr3_length: 13
v_call: TRBV6-5
cdr3_aa: ASSSTLTYTGELF

j_call: TRBJ1-2
cdr3_length: 15
v_call: TRBV7-2
cdr3_aa: ASSLEGGQRALLGYT

j_call: TRBJ2-7
cdr3_length: 12
v_call: TRBV10-3
cdr3_aa: AIRPGTGAYEQY

j_call: TRBJ2-1
cdr3_length: 12
v_call: TRBV2
cdr3_aa: ASSELAGVDEQF

j_call: TRBJ1-6
cdr3_length: 14
v_call: TRBV5-4
cdr3_aa: ASSLDRDRGRSPLH

j_call: TRBJ2-5
cdr3_length: 12
v_call: TRBV6-5
cdr3_aa: ASSYNGRQETQY

j_call: TRBJ2-1
cdr3_length: 12
v_call: TRBV5-4
cdr3_aa: ASSFGTTYNEQF

j_call: TRBJ2-1
cdr3_length: 13
v_call: TRBV19
cdr3_aa: ASSGLTGGRDEQF

j_call: TRBJ2-1
cdr3_length: 15
v_call: TRBV9
cdr3_aa: ASSVEHGGSSYNEQF

j_call: TRBJ2-1
cdr3_length: 13
v_call: TRBV18
cdr3_aa: ASSPTGGSYNEQF

j_call: TRBJ2-3
cdr3_length: 12
v_call: TRBV11-3
cdr3_aa: ASSWMREADTQY

j_call: TRBJ1-5
cdr3_length: 10
v_call: TRBV7-9
cdr3_aa: ASSADRKPQH

j_call: TRBJ2-2
cdr3_length: 12
v_call: TRBV5-1
cdr3_aa: ASSGLEDTGELF

j_call: TRBJ1-3
cdr3_length: 12
v_call: TRBV19
cdr3_aa: ASSLGQGGNTIY

j_call: TRBJ2-1
cdr3_length: 12
v_call: TRBV2
cdr3_aa: ASFAGVAYNEQF

j_call: TRBJ1-2
cdr3_length: 12
v_call: TRBV18
cdr3_aa: ASSPGQENYGYT

j_call: TRBJ1-3
cdr3_length: 11
v_call: TRBV29-1
cdr3_aa: SSSSASGNTIY

j_call: TRBJ2-5
cdr3_length: 11
v_call: TRBV5-6
cdr3_aa: ASSLELKETQY

j_call: TRBJ2-6
cdr3_length: 13
v_call: TRBV7-2
cdr3_aa: ASSLVSGRANVLT

j_call: TRBJ2-7
cdr3_length: 8
v_call: TRBV19
cdr3_aa: AGLLAEQY

j_call: TRBJ2-5
cdr3_length: 16
v_call: TRBV7-9
cdr3_aa: ASSLDGDRDRRKETQY

j_call: TRBJ1-1
cdr3_length: 15
v_call: TRBV7-9
cdr3_aa: ASSLKGFLIENTEAF

j_call: TRBJ2-1
cdr3_length: 14
v_call: TRBV18
cdr3_aa: ASSLPRTGGNNEQF

j_call: TRBJ2-2
cdr3_length: 15
v_call: TRBV4-2
cdr3_aa: ASSQGSGRALDGELF

j_call: TRBJ2-1
cdr3_length: 15
v_call: TRBV23-1
cdr3_aa: ASSQSKVGGGYNEQF

j_call: TRBJ1-4
cdr3_length: 14
v_call: TRBV4-3
cdr3_aa: ASSQVPGGLGEKLF

j_call: TRBJ1-4
cdr3_length: 11
v_call: TRBV27
cdr3_aa: ASSLWGNEKLF

j_call: TRBJ2-6
cdr3_length: 11
v_call: TRBV11-2
cdr3_aa: ASSGPVANVLT

j_call: TRBJ2-2
cdr3_length: 12
v_call: TRBV29-1
cdr3_aa: SVDGDRATGELF

j_call: TRBJ1-2
cdr3_length: 12
v_call: TRBV19
cdr3_aa: ASSIAAGEYGYT

j_call: TRBJ1-2
cdr3_length: 13
v_call: TRBV19
cdr3_aa: ASRQDRDRGYGYT

j_call: TRBJ2-7
cdr3_length: 14
v_call: TRBV21-1
cdr3_aa: ASSKLARGVSYEQY

j_call: TRBJ1-5
cdr3_length: 13
v_call: TRBV27
cdr3_aa: ASSPLELTNQPQH

j_call: TRBJ1-1
cdr3_length: 12
v_call: TRBV7-9
cdr3_aa: ASSFAGVGTEAF

j_call: TRBJ2-3
cdr3_length: 12
v_call: TRBV7-3
cdr3_aa: ASSPGGRSNTQY

j_call: TRBJ1-2
cdr3_length: 10
v_call: TRBV29-1
cdr3_aa: SVESRTYGYT

j_call: TRBJ2-7
cdr3_length: 13
v_call: TRBV5-1
cdr3_aa: ASSLFQGVGYEQY

j_call: TRBJ2-1
cdr3_length: 11
v_call: TRBV6-1
cdr3_aa: ASSARLPNEQF

j_call: TRBJ1-2
cdr3_length: 12
v_call: TRBV19
cdr3_aa: ASSARDINYGYT

j_call: TRBJ1-1
cdr3_length: 12
v_call: TRBV10-3
cdr3_aa: AISETGDGTEAF

j_call: TRBJ2-1
cdr3_length: 13
v_call: TRBV11-1
cdr3_aa: ASSLTRSPGNEQF

j_call: TRBJ1-2
cdr3_length: 12
v_call: TRBV11-2
cdr3_aa: ASRKTGADYGYT

j_call: TRBJ1-2
cdr3_length: 14
v_call: TRBV5-4
cdr3_aa: ASSLGVSRTGYGYT

j_call: TRBJ2-3
cdr3_length: 13
v_call: TRBV6-6
cdr3_aa: ASSYVRDRTDTQY

j_call: TRBJ1-2
cdr3_length: 12
v_call: TRBV4-2
cdr3_aa: ASSQVLGVQRYT

j_call: TRBJ2-5
cdr3_length: 13
v_call: TRBV11-3
cdr3_aa: ASSTRESRGETQY

j_call: TRBJ1-1
cdr3_length: 12
v_call: TRBV21-1
cdr3_aa: ASSPRARAPEAF

j_call: TRBJ1-1
cdr3_length: 13
v_call: TRBV4-1
cdr3_aa: ASSRRDRETLEAF

j_call: TRBJ1-2
cdr3_length: 12
v_call: TRBV19
cdr3_aa: ASSIFRVDYGYT

j_call: TRBJ2-3
cdr3_length: 12
v_call: TRBV4-3
cdr3_aa: ASSQTGSTDTQY

j_call: TRBJ2-3
cdr3_length: 12
v_call: TRBV7-8
cdr3_aa: ASRPRLAGDTQY

j_call: TRBJ1-1
cdr3_length: 12
v_call: TRBV28
cdr3_aa: ASSYRQGVTEAF

j_call: TRBJ2-7
cdr3_length: 10
v_call: TRBV11-2
cdr3_aa: ASSLTGGKQY

j_call: TRBJ2-7
cdr3_length: 13
v_call: TRBV5-1
cdr3_aa: ASSLDGASAYEQY